These 15 T cell receptor beta chains came from one sample sequenced in a study of blood T cell repertoires in COVID-19. Assay: immunoSEQ multiplex PCR; the TCRdb copy retains only in-frame clones and omits some. The sample shows 70,000 to 90,000 clones, 75% to 85% of them seen only once. Sequencing was carried out using peripheral blood. Receptors originate from a human donor in a cohort sampled during active COVID-19.

This chain connects TRBV12-5 to TRBJ2-6; D is unresolved. Trimming took 3 bases from V and 0 from J, leaving 6 bases between them. Germline-derived CDR1 and CDR2 are LGHNT and FRNRAP. The length of the CDR3 is 15 residues. Here the CDR3 DNA reads TGTGCTAGTGGTTTCCGGAGCTCTGGGGCCAACGTCCTGACTTTC. Its translation is CASGFRSSGANVLTF.

This clone was observed once. CDR3 DNA: TGTGCCAGCAGAGGGACAGCTGACGAGCAGTACTTC. Amino acids: CASRGTADEQYF. The chain employs TRBV12-3 or TRBV12-4 and TRBJ2-7, with 7 bases fitting TRBD1. The CDR3 covers 12 residues. Losses at the gene ends were 6 bases for V and 5 bases for J; bases not matched to a gene: 4.

This chain links TRBV6-2 or TRBV6-3 with TRBJ1-1; D is uncertain. This CDR3 region has 13 residues. Trimming stripped 6 bases from V and 4 bases from J, with 12 bases between. In germline, CDR1 is MNHEY, CDR2 SVGEGT. For the CDR3, the DNA is TGTGCCAGCAGCCTTCGACGGGGCACTGAAGCTTTCTTT. This codes for CASSLRRGTEAFF.

The genes are TRBV4-1 and TRBJ2-7, with D possibly being TRBD1 (6 bases). Germline V lookup: CDR1 MGHRA, CDR2 YSYEKL. V was cut by 3 bases and J by 3 bases, with 15 bases left in between. CDR3 size: 15 residues. CDR3 sequence (DNA): TGCGCCAGCAGCCAGGTACAGGGTGTCCTCTACGAGCAGTACTTC. Residues: CASSQVQGVLYEQYF.

The chain uses TRBV11-3 and TRBJ2-1, with a possible D match to TRBD1 (5 bases). Germline-derived CDR1 and CDR2 are SGHNT and YENEEA. The CDR3 loop spans 13 amino acids. With 4 bases removed from V and 9 bases from J, the gap between germline ends came to 13 bases. CDR3 loop: CASSSNQGGEQFF. In DNA, the CDR3 is TGTGCCAGCAGCTCCAACCAGGGCGGTGAGCAGTTCTTC.

The rearrangement links TRBV28 to TRBJ2-5; no clear D. The CDR3 runs 13 residues. V gave up 6 bases and J gave up 1 base, with 9 bases separating them. Germline V gene data show CDR1 as MDHEN and CDR2 as SYDVKM. The CDR3 spells CASRIGGQETQYF. The CDR3, as DNA: TGTGCCAGCAGGATCGGTGGCCAAGAGACCCAGTACTTC.

V is TRBV6-5 and J is TRBJ2-5, with 9 positions matching TRBD1. Germline CDR1 reads MNHEY; CDR2 reads SVGAGI. Unmatched junction bases numbered 8, after V lost 8 bases and J lost 1 base. The CDR3 sequence is 15 residues long. This chain's CDR3 is CASGGDREAQETQYF. CDR3 bases: TGTGCCAGCGGCGGGGACAGGGAAGCCCAAGAGACCCAGTACTTC.

The chain joins TRBV9 to TRBJ2-5; 7 bases match TRBD2. The CDR3 has 15 residues. The germline CDR1 and CDR2 sequences are SGDLS and YYNGEE. V shed 3 bases, J shed 5 bases, and the junction held 10 bases outside the gene matches. CDR3 nucleotide sequence: TGTGCCAGCAGCGGGGGGGGTTACCTTTGGGAGACCCAGTACTTC. This gives the protein CASSGGGYLWETQYF.

The chain has TRBV5-1 and TRBJ2-1; 12 bases match TRBD2. The CDR3 runs to 16 residues. Germline CDR1 SGHRS, CDR2 YFSETQ. The V segment lost 0 bases and the J segment 5 bases; nucleotides outside the gene matches: 3. CDR3 in DNA: TGCGCCAGCAGCTTGGGAAGGACTAGCGGGAACAATGAGCAGTTCTTC. It translates to CASSLGRTSGNNEQFF.

This chain uses TRBV5-1 with TRBJ1-4, with 8 nucleotides matching TRBD1. Germline V gives CDR1 SGHRS, CDR2 YFSETQ. The CDR3 is 15 residues long. V was clipped by 4 bases and J by 8 bases; unmatched bases: 10. In nucleotides, the CDR3 is TGCGCCAGCAGCACGGGGACAGGTCAGGGGGAAAAACTGTTTTTT. It translates to CASSTGTGQGEKLFF.

The V gene is TRBV28, the J gene TRBJ1-2, with unresolved D. V lost 2 bases and J 8 bases, leaving 9 bases between the germline ends. This CDR3 is built from 12 residues. Looked up from germline, CDR1 is MDHEN and CDR2 is SYDVKM. CDR3 bases: TGTGCCAGCAGTTTAGAGACAAGGGGCTACACCTTC. Its translation: CASSLETRGYTF.

CDR3 bases: TGTGCCAGCAGTCCCAGCGGGAGTCCCCCAGATACGCAGTATTTT. Amino acids: CASSPSGSPPDTQYF. This chain uses TRBV28 with TRBJ2-3; 8 nucleotides agree with TRBD2. Germline CDR1 reads MDHEN; CDR2 reads SYDVKM. The CDR3 sequence is 15 residues long. Germline trimming cut 5 bases from V and 4 bases from J; bases unmatched to any gene: 8.

There are a few counts of this clone. The chain combines TRBV28 with TRBJ2-7; D possibly corresponds to TRBD1 (6 bases). Germline CDR1 and CDR2: MDHEN and SYDVKM. The CDR3 covers 13 residues. Between the trimmed V and J ends, which lost 10 bases and 6 bases, there was a span of 19 bases. CDR3 nucleotides: TGTGCCACCTACGGACAGCCCAGCTTCGAGCAGTACTTC. Translation: CATYGQPSFEQYF.

This rearrangement joins TRBV11-3 to TRBJ1-1, with TRBD1 matching over 7 bases. Germline V gene data show CDR1 as SGHNT and CDR2 as YENEEA. V lost 5 bases, J lost 6 bases, and 9 bases stayed unmatched. This CDR3 spans 14 amino acids. CDR3 coding DNA: TGTGCCAGCAGCCCCCGACAGGGATCGGCTGAAGCTTTCTTT. Residues: CASSPRQGSAEAFF.

The chain employs TRBV7-2 and TRBJ1-4; a possible D gene is TRBD1 (6 bases). The ends were cut back, 5 bases at V and 4 bases at J, with 14 bases in the middle. Germline CDR1 and CDR2: SGHTA and FQGNSA. The CDR3 runs 15 residues. The CDR3 DNA reads as TGTGCCAGCAGCACGCGGACAGCTTTTAATGAAAAACTGTTTTTT. The encoded protein is CASSTRTAFNEKLFF.